These T cell receptor beta chains were read from a single sample in a study of memory CD4+ T cells and cytomegalovirus serostatus. Sequencing used immunoSEQ multiplex PCR; TCRdb keeps in-frame clones, though not all of them. There are some 50,000 clones in the sample; roughly four fifths occur only once, and around 1.6% lies in the top ten. Specimen: memory CD4+ T cells from blood. All receptors derive from an adult in good health and CMV-seronegative. Both conserved end residues are part of each CDR3. Each record gives: J gene, V gene, clone size, CDR3 protein. Expanded clones get a size class; other rows say once, few or many, or leave the size out.

>TRBJ1-5|TRBV7-2|.
CASSRTGHQPQHF
>TRBJ1-4|TRBV27|once
CASSLPSGGGVGKLFF
>TRBJ1-2|TRBV5-5|.
CASSLDTYGYTF
>TRBJ2-1|TRBV9|.
CASSVRGDTHNEQFF
>TRBJ2-7|TRBV27|.
CASKQGLAAYEQYF
>TRBJ1-2|TRBV6-1|few
CASSQGGIYGYTF
>TRBJ2-1|TRBV2|once
CASSEESWQGVDEEQFF
>TRBJ2-7|TRBV5-5|.
CASSLFDSVFYEQYF
>TRBJ1-5|TRBV10-1|.
CASNTSRGSNQPQHF
>TRBJ2-5|TRBV5-1|.
CASSLKETQYF
>TRBJ2-7|TRBV19|once
CASSIEGTGGVQYF
>TRBJ2-7|TRBV11-2|few
CASSLNPTGSGGFPYF
>TRBJ1-5|TRBV7-2|.
CASSAGQGNQPQHF
>TRBJ1-5|TRBV5-1|.
CASSWFQGQPQHF
>TRBJ2-1|TRBV27|.
CASSLRGSYNEQFF
>TRBJ1-4|TRBV18|once
CASSPTGLNEKLFF
>TRBJ2-7|TRBV5-1|.
CASRGRAQGEQYF
>TRBJ2-3|TRBV11-1|.
CASSLSSADTQYF
>TRBJ2-3|TRBV28|.
CASSLGGPPDTQYF
>TRBJ1-1|TRBV7-9|.
CATPRGGVKAEAFF
>TRBJ2-3|TRBV7-2|.
CASSLALLAGANTDTQYF
>TRBJ1-1|TRBV15|.
CASSRGIDAAFF
>TRBJ2-2|TRBV19|.
CASSISAAGELFF
>TRBJ1-2|TRBV28|few
CASSLGSSTTNYGYTF
>TRBJ1-5|TRBV28|once
CASSLVSNQPQHF
>TRBJ2-7|TRBV30|once
CASIQGVRQYF
>TRBJ1-4|TRBV4-2|.
CASSQAPWGTDNEKLFF
>TRBJ1-2|TRBV7-2|.
CASSHGAGRGANYGYTF
>TRBJ1-2|TRBV28|.
CASRENYGYTF
>TRBJ1-1|TRBV2|.
CASRDSGGFLPEAFF
>TRBJ2-5|TRBV28|.
CASSSPSSGGVRIETQYF
>TRBJ2-5|TRBV6-6|.
CASSPLAGETQYF
>TRBJ2-3|TRBV7-2|.
CASLPGAGAQLTDTQYF
>TRBJ1-1|TRBV7-6|.
CASGDLNTEAFF
>TRBJ1-6|TRBV27|once
CASRATGYNSPLHF
>TRBJ1-3|TRBV7-9|.
CASSLSGLNYSGNTIYF
>TRBJ2-5|TRBV9|.
CASSVGGTGGETQYF
>TRBJ2-2|TRBV9|.
CASSVTSGGAVGELFF
>TRBJ1-6|TRBV7-2|once
CASSLNRNSPLHF
>TRBJ1-2|TRBV4-3|.
CASSQVYRGEGYTF
>TRBJ1-5|TRBV30|.
CAWSPGQGPNQPQHF
>TRBJ2-1|TRBV27|.
CASSENRVTNEQFF
>TRBJ1-2|TRBV7-9|.
CASSPQGFYGYTF
>TRBJ1-4|TRBV27|.
CASSLGGRGNEKLFF
>TRBJ2-6|TRBV28|.
CASSYTRGAGANVLTF